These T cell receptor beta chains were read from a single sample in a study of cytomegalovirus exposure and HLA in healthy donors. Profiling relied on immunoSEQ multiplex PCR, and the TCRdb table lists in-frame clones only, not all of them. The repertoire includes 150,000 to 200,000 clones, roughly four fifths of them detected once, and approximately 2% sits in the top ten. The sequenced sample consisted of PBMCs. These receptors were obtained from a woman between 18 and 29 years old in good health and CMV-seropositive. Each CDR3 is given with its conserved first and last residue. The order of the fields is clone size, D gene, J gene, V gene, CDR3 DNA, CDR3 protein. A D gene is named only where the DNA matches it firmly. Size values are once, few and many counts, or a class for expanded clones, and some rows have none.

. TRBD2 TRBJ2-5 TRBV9 TGTGCCAGCAGCGACGGGACTAGCGGGGGCCATAAGCAAGAGACCCAGTACTTC CASSDGTSGGHKQETQYF
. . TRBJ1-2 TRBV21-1 TGTGCCAGCACCAAGGACAGGCCCCATTGTCATGGCTACACCTTC CASTKDRPHCHGYTF
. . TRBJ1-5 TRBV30 TGTGCCTGGAGTAGCCACAGGAGGGATAATAATCAGCCCCAGCATTTT CAWSSHRRDNNQPQHF
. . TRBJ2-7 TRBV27 TGTGCCAGCAGTTTAAACGGGGGGCCCTCCTACGAGCAGTACTTC CASSLNGGPSYEQYF
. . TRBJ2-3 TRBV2 TGTGCCAGCAGCGGAGGGCGAGGCACAGATACGCAGTATTTT CASSGGRGTDTQYF
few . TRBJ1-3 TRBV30 TGTGCCTGGAGTGGACCACAGGGCCTATCTGGAAACACCATATATTTT CAWSGPQGLSGNTIYF
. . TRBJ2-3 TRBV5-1 TGCGCCAGCAGCTTGGTGGCAGGGTCCCCAGATACGCAGTATTTT CASSLVAGSPDTQYF
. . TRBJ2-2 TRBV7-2 TGTGCCAGCAGCTTAGGGCAGGAACGGGAGCTGTTTTTT CASSLGQERELFF
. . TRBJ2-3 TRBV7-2 TGTGCCAGCAGCTATTGGGGCGGCGTCACAGATACGCAGTATTTT CASSYWGGVTDTQYF
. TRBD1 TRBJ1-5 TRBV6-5 TGTGCCAGCAGGAAGGGGGCGCAGAGCAATCAGCCCCAGCATTTT CASRKGAQSNQPQHF
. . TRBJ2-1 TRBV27 TGTGCCAGTACAGCCTGGGTTGGCGATGAGCAGTTCTTC CASTAWVGDEQFF
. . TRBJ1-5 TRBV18 TGTGCCAGCTCACCGTCCAGGGTCAATCAGCCCCAGCATTTT CASSPSRVNQPQHF
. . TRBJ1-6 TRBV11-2 TGTGCCAGCAGCCGCCTAGGGGGTTCACCCCTCCACTTT CASSRLGGSPLHF
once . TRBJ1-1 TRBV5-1 TGCGCCAGCAGCCCGGGGATGAACACTGAAGCTTTCTTT CASSPGMNTEAFF
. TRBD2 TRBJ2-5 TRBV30 TGTGCCTGGAGGCCGGGGACTAGCATTCGAGAGACCCAGTACTTC CAWRPGTSIRETQYF
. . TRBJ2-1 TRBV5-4 TGTGCCAGCAGCTTGGGAGGTCGGTCGAGCTCCTACAATGAGCAGTTCTTC CASSLGGRSSSYNEQFF
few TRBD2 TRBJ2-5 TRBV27 TGTGCCAGCAGTACCTCGACTAGCGGGGGAGAGGAGACCCAGTACTTC CASSTSTSGGEETQYF
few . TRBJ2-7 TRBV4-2 TGTGCCAGCAGCCAAGAGGACGGGGGATCCTACGAGCAGTACTTC CASSQEDGGSYEQYF
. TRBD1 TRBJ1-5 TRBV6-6 TGTGCCAGCAGTTACCCCGACAGGGATAGCAATCAGCCCCAGCATTTT CASSYPDRDSNQPQHF
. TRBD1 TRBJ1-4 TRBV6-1 TGTGCCAGCAGTGTTGGCAGGGGGCAGAAACTGTTTTTT CASSVGRGQKLFF
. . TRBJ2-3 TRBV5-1 TGCGCCAGCAGCAGAGGAACCCTTAGCACAGATACGCAGTATTTT CASSRGTLSTDTQYF
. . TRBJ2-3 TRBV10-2 TGCGCCACAACCGGGACAGGGTTCCCCCCGGGACTAGCAAAAGATACGCAGTATTTT CATTGTGFPPGLAKDTQYF
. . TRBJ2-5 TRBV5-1 TGCGCCAGCAGCTTGACACAGAAAGAGACCCAGTACTTC CASSLTQKETQYF
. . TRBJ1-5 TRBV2 TGTGCCACCCGAGGGGGGGGATCGTCTCAGCCCCAGCATTTT CATRGGGSSQPQHF
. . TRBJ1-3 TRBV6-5 TGTGCCAGCAGTCGCGCACAGTACTCTGGAAACACCATATATTTT CASSRAQYSGNTIYF
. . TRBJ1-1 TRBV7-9 TGTGCCAGCAGCTATGGACAGCTTGAAGCTTTCTTT CASSYGQLEAFF
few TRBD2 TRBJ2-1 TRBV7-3 TGTGCCAGCAGCTTATGGAGTAGCGGGGCGTACAATGAGCAGTTCTTC CASSLWSSGAYNEQFF
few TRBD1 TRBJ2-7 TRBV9 TGTGCCAGCAGCGTAGGCAGGGACAGCTCCTACGAGCAGTACTTC CASSVGRDSSYEQYF
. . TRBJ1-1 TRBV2 TGTGCCAGCAGTGTGTTAGGGGCTCACACTGAAGCTTTCTTT CASSVLGAHTEAFF
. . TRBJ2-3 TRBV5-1 TGCGCCAGCAGCTTGGGTGGACTGATCACAGATACGCAGTATTTT CASSLGGLITDTQYF
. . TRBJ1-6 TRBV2 TGTGCCAGCACGAGGGGCGGGAGCTCCTATAATTCACCCCTCCACTTT CASTRGGSSYNSPLHF
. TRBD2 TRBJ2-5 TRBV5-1 TGCGCCAGCAGCTTGGACTCGGGGGGCCAAGAGACCCAGTACTTC CASSLDSGGQETQYF
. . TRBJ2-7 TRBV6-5 TGTGCCAGCAGTGCGAACAGCCGAGGGCACGAGCAGTACTTC CASSANSRGHEQYF
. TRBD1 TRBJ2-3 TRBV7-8 TGTGCCAGCAGCTTCCGGGACAGGGGTAGCACAGATACGCAGTATTTT CASSFRDRGSTDTQYF
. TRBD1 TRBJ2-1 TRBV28 TGTGCCAGCAGGGGCCCCGGGACAGGATACAATGAGCAGTTCTTC CASRGPGTGYNEQFF
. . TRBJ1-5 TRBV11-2 TGTGCCAGCAGCTTAGACCGGGGTGGCAATCAGCCCCAGCATTTT CASSLDRGGNQPQHF
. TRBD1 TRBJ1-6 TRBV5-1 TGCGCCAGCAGCCCCTCTGGACAGGGGGGTAATTCACCCCTCCACTTT CASSPSGQGGNSPLHF
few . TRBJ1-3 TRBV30 TGTGCCTGGAGTGTACTTGGAAACACCATATATTTT CAWSVLGNTIYF
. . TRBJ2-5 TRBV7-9 TGTGCCAGCAGCAAACCAGGATCCGTCAAAGAGACCCAGTACTTC CASSKPGSVKETQYF
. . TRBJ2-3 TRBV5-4 TGTGCCAGCAGCCCCGACGGGACACTTAGTAATACGCAGTATTTT CASSPDGTLSNTQYF
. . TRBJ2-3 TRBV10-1 TGCGCCAGCAATCCGGGATTCACAGATACGCAGTATTTT CASNPGFTDTQYF
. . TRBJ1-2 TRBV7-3 TGTGCCAGCAGCCCACACCCGGAGGCAATTGTAGGCTACACCTTC CASSPHPEAIVGYTF
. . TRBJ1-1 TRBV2 TGTGCCAGCATTGAGGCACGGGGAGCTTTCTTT CASIEARGAFF
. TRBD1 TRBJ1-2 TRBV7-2 TGTGCCAGCAGCCTAAGACAGGGTGGCTACACCTTC CASSLRQGGYTF
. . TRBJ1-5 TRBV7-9 TGTGCCAGTACTCTGGGCAATCAGCCCCAGCATTTT CASTLGNQPQHF
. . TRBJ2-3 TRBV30 TGTGCCTGGGAGGCTTCTGATACGCAGTATTTT CAWEASDTQYF
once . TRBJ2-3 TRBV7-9 TGTGCCAGCAGCTTAGGAAGGTCGGGTGGCACAGATACGCAGTATTTT CASSLGRSGGTDTQYF
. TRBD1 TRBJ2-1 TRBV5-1 TGCGCCAGCAGCCAACGACAGGGGGGGGTCAATGAGCAGTTCTTC CASSQRQGGVNEQFF
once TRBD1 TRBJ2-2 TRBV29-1 TGCAGCGTTGAAGGACAGGGAAACACCGGGGAGCTGTTTTTT CSVEGQGNTGELFF
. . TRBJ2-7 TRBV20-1 TGCAGTCTAAACAGGGCCTACGAGCAGTACTTC CSLNRAYEQYF
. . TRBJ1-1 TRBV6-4 TGTGCCAGCAGCGGACAGATGAACACTGAAGCTTTCTTT CASSGQMNTEAFF